The 3 T cell receptor beta chains in this list originate from one sample, sequenced in a study of blood T cells in healthy people across ages. A sample-barcoded 5' primer and a J-beta primer mix were used in a second PCR of about 7 to 12 cycles. Each CDR3 protein is one row after TCRdb ran MiXCR on the 5' RACE reads. The data show over 1,500,000 distinct CDR3 sequences, approximately 50% seen once. The sample consisted of blood. The source is a woman aged 40 to 50 in good health.

Notes on this clonotype: The junction departs from germline at one end; a sequencing error may be responsible. The chain carries TRBV7-2 and TRBJ2-7, with D unclear. CDR1 and CDR2 (germline): SGHTA, FQGNSA. The CDR3 consists of 14 residues. CDR3 loop: CVSSFYSRSYEQYF. As DNA, the CDR3 is TGTGTCAGCAGCTTTTATTCCCGCTCCTACGAGCAGTACTTC.

This sequence joins TRBV20-1 and TRBJ2-3; D tentatively reads TRBD1 or TRBD2 (5 bases each). Trimming shortened V by 0 bases and J by 6 bases, and 19 bases separated the two germline ends. The CDR3 covers 16 residues. Germline CDR1 is DFQATT and CDR2 is SNEGSKA (reference sequence). CDR3 sequence (DNA): TGCAGTGCTAGAGATTTCGGACGGGGCCCTTTGGATACGCAGTATTTT. Its translation is CSARDFGRGPLDTQYF.

V is TRBV28 and J is TRBJ2-5, with TRBD1 identical over 7 bases. The CDR3 runs to 15 residues. Germline loops: CDR1 MDHEN, CDR2 SYDVKM. Trimming took 4 bases from V and 5 from J; bases not matched to a gene: 10. CDR3 sequence: CASSSLQGPTETQYF. In DNA, the CDR3 is TGTGCCAGCAGTTCCCTACAGGGGCCCACGGAGACCCAGTACTTC.